This TCR beta chain was documented in a study of blood T cell repertoires in COVID-19. Study-level information: Samples representing acute and convalescent COVID-19 were sourced from the United States, Italy and Spain. PBMCs, B-cell-depleted T cells, or T cells were the source of the cDNA or gDNA that made up the material.

Original processing notes: Reference gene primer amplification yielded estimated nucleated cell counts. This table comes from immunoSEQ multiplex PCR, and its TCRdb copy is limited to in-frame clones, with some not included. That table is the source of V, J and clone size, and D and trimming were worked out from the DNA. The sample carries approximately 200,000 clones, roughly 77% recorded once. Enrolment of Seattle patients took place during active infection, and they were followed longitudinally. Germline CDR1 and CDR2: GTSNPN and SVGIG (reference sequence). The length of the CDR3 is 13 residues. V was shortened by 5 bases and J by 0 bases, with 10 bases between the two germline ends.

The receptor's source is a woman aged 80 or over with COVID-19, enrolled during active disease. Material for sequencing was peripheral blood. The chain employs TRBV30 and TRBJ1-1; TRBD1 is a possible D gene (5 bases). The CDR3 spells CAWDRGMNTEAFF. As DNA, the CDR3 is TGTGCCTGGGATCGGGGGATGAACACTGAAGCTTTCTTT.